The 9 T cell receptor beta chains below all came from one sample that was sequenced in a study of neoadjuvant nivolumab and ipilimumab in lung cancer. Clones were sequenced by immunoSEQ multiplex PCR, and TCRdb holds only the in-frame ones, with some missing. The profile shows approximately 4,900 clones, roughly nine tenths of them singletons. This specimen consisted of blood, obtained after neoadjuvant nivolumab, alone or with ipilimumab, at or shortly before surgery. These receptors were collected from an adult with non-small cell lung cancer. Some clones in this sample may be carry-over from other donors' samples.

The J gene is TRBJ2-3, the V gene TRBV6-4; D might be TRBD1 (5 bases). The V and J ends lost 3 bases and 0 bases respectively, with 7 bases between them. Germline assignment: CDR1 MRHNA and CDR2 SNTAGT. The CDR3 sequence is 14 residues long. The CDR3 DNA reads as TGTGCCAGCAGTGAGGCAGGGAGCACAGATACGCAGTATTTT. Amino acids: CASSEAGSTDTQYF.

The chain links TRBV10-3 to TRBJ2-7, with D possibly being TRBD1 (6 bases). The CDR3 contains 15 residues. Deletions cut 3 bases from V and 3 bases from J, with 15 bases between. Per the germline V gene, CDR1 is ENHRY and CDR2 is SYGVKD. The CDR3 coding sequence is TGTGCCATCAGTGATACGGCAGGGGCTTTCTACGAGCAGTACTTC. Translating gives CAISDTAGAFYEQYF.

The gene calls are TRBV6-5 and TRBJ1-1; D gene uncertain. The V gene lost 2 bases and the J gene lost 10 bases, with 14 bases spanning the gap. This CDR3 has 13 amino acids. Germline V CDR1 and CDR2: MNHEY, SVGAGI. CDR3 loop: CASSYLLGEPAFF. As DNA, the CDR3 is TGTGCCAGCAGTTACCTCCTAGGTGAGCCAGCTTTCTTT.

The chain joins TRBV18 to TRBJ1-1, with 7 positions matching TRBD1. V gave up 10 bases and J gave up 5 bases; unmatched junction bases: 10. The V gene's germline CDR1 is KGHSH and CDR2 LQKENI. The CDR3 has 13 residues. CDR3 nucleotides: TGTGCCACCCGGTGGCAGGGGGGGACTGAAGCTTTCTTT. This translates into CATRWQGGTEAFF. The full variable domain, with the rest looked up from reference TRBV18 and TRBJ1-1, is NAGVMQNPRHLVRRRGQEARLRCSPMKGHSHVYWYRQLPEEGLKFMVYLQKENIIDESGMPKERFSAEFPKEGPSILRIQQVVRGDSAAYFCATRWQGGTEAFFGQGTRLTVV.

The rearrangement uses TRBV6-4 and TRBJ2-5; D is uncertain. V was clipped by 3 bases and J by 5 bases, with 13 bases between them. CDR1 is MRHNA, CDR2 SNTAGT, per germline. The CDR3 contains 14 residues. CDR3 in amino acids: CASSEVAGRETQYF. In nucleotides, the CDR3 is TGTGCCAGCAGTGAAGTCGCCGGCCGTGAGACCCAGTACTTC.

The CDR3 nucleotides are TGTGCCAGTAGCAGGGAGGAGAGAACTGAAGCTTTCTTT. This gives the protein CASSREERTEAFF. The rearrangement joins TRBV19 to TRBJ1-1; tentatively, D is TRBD1 (5 bases). Trimming cost V 6 bases and J 5 bases, with 13 bases left between them. This CDR3 has 13 residues. Germline assignment: CDR1 LNHDA and CDR2 SQIVND (reference sequence).

The V call is TRBV7-2, the J call TRBJ2-5, with 8 positions matching TRBD1. Germline CDR1 is SGHTA and CDR2 is FQGNSA. The CDR3 is 15 residues long. V shed 4 bases and J 5 bases; nucleotides not matched to a gene: 9. In DNA, the CDR3 is TGTGCCAGCAGCTCAAACCAGGGGGCCGGCGAGACCCAGTACTTC. This encodes CASSSNQGAGETQYF.

CDR3 coding DNA: TGTGCCAGCAGCAAGAGTCCAAACACCGGGGAGCTGTTTTTT. Translated, it gives CASSKSPNTGELFF. The chain recombines TRBV7-6 with TRBJ2-2, with D unresolved. Germline CDR1 and CDR2: SGHVS and FNYEAQ. This CDR3 comprises 14 residues. Trimming took 5 bases from V and 2 from J, leaving 9 bases between them.

The CDR3 nucleotides are TGTGCCAGCAGCACACCCCCCGGGACTAGCTGGCACGAGCAGTTCTTC. Protein sequence: CASSTPPGTSWHEQFF. The gene calls are TRBV7-6 and TRBJ2-1; 9 nucleotides agree with TRBD2. This CDR3 contains 16 residues. Losses at the gene ends were 5 bases for V and 10 bases for J; bases not matched to a gene: 15. Germline CDR1 SGHVS, CDR2 FNYEAQ.